This TCR beta chain appears in the sequencing data of a study of control samples from healthy donors and cancer patients. Some clones are missing from TCRdb's copy, which holds only in-frame ones; the method was immunoSEQ multiplex PCR. The table includes 75,000 to 100,000 clones, about 90% detected once. CDR1 SGHNT and CDR2 YENEEA come from the germline V gene. Trimming pared 2 bases from V and 1 base from J, leaving 17 bases between. There are 17 residues in the CDR3. The source material was blood. The TCR was taken from a man aged 25-45 years in good health. This chain connects TRBV11-3 to TRBJ2-5; D remains ambiguous. The CDR3: CASSLTPTALFQETQYF. CDR3 nucleotide sequence: TGTGCCAGCAGCTTAACCCCAACGGCCCTCTTCCAAGAGACCCAGTACTTC.